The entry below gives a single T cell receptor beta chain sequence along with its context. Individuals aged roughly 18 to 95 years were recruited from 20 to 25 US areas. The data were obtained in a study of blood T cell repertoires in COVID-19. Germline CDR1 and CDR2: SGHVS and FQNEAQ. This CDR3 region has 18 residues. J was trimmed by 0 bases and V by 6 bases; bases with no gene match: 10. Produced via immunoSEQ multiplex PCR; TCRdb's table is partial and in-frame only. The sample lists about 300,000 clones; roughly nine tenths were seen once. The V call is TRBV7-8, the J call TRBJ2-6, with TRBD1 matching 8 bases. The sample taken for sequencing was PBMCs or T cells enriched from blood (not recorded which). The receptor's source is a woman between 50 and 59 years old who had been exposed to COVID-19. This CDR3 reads CASRAGTGILSGANVLTF. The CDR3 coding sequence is TGTGCCAGCAGGGCCGGGACAGGAATCCTCTCTGGGGCCAACGTCCTGACTTTC.